This TCR beta chain appears in the sequencing data of a study of blood T cell repertoires in COVID-19. Method: immunoSEQ multiplex PCR; TCRdb's copy keeps in-frame clones and lacks some. The sample carries 96,000 or so clones, approximately 90% recorded once. In this sample, this clone turned up once. At one of its ends the junction is not consistent with the germline gene, which may arise from a read error. What was sequenced was peripheral blood. The TCR sequence derives from a woman aged 80 or older with acute or convalescent COVID-19.

The CDR3 reads CASSPGTGVHNEQFF. CDR3 DNA sequence: TGTGCTAGCAGCCCCGGGACAGGGGTCCACAATGAGCAGTTCTTC. The V gene is TRBV7-7, the J gene TRBJ2-1, with TRBD1 identical over 10 bases. CDR3 length equals 15 residues. Germline CDR1 and CDR2: SSHAT and FNYEAQ (reference sequence).